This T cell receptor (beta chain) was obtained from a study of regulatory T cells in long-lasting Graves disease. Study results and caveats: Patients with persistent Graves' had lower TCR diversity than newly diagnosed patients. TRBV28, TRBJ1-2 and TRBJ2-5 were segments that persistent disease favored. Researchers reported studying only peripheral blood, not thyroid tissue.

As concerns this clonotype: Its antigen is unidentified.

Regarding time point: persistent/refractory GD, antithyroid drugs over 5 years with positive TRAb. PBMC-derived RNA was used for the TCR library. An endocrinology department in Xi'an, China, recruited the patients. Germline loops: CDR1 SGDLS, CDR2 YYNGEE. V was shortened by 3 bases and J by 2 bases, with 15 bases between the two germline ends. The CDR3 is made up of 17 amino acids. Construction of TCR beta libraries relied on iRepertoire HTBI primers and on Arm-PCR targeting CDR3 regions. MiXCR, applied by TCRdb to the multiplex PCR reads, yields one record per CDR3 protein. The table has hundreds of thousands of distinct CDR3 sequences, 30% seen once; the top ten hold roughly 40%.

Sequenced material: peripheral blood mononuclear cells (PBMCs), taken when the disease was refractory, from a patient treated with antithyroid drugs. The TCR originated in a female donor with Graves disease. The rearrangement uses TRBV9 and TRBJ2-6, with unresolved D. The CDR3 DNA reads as TGTGCCAGCAGCGCCCACCTGGTCCGGGCTGGGGCCAACGTCCTGACTTTC. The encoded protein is CASSAHLVRAGANVLTF.